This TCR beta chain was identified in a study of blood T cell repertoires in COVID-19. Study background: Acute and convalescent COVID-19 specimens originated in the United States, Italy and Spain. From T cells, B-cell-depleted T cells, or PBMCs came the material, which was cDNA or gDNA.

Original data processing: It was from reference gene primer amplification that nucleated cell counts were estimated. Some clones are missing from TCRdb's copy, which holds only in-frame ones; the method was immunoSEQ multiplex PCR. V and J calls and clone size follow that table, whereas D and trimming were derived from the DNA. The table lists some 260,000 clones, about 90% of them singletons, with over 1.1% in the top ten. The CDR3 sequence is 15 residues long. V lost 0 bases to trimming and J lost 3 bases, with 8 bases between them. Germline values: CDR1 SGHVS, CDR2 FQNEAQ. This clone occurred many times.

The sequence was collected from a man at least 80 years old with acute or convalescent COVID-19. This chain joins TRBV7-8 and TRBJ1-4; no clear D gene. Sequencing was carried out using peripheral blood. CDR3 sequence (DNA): TGTGCCAGCAGCTTAGCGCTGGGAGCTAATGAAAAACTGTTTTTT. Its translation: CASSLALGANEKLFF.